This is a list of T cell receptor beta chains from one sample in a study of T-cell reconstitution after alpha-beta-depleted transplantation in children. MiXCR was run by TCRdb on the PCR reads, yielding one entry per CDR3 protein. Among a few hundred thousand distinct CDR3 sequences, 10% were seen once, and the ten largest hold 2% to 2.5%. The sample here was PBMCs from the stem cell graft donor, taken from the stem cell graft. The receptors come from a human donor who donated a stem cell graft to a child with acute lymphoblastic leukemia. Each CDR3 is given with its conserved first and last residue. Fields, in order: clone size, J gene, D gene, V gene, CDR3 DNA, CDR3 protein. A D gene is named only where the DNA matches it firmly. Size is omitted from some rows. Given values are once, few, many or a class for expanded clones.

>.|TRBJ1-1|.|TRBV7-8
TGTGCCAGCAGCCGACGAGACACTGAAGCTTTCTTT
CASSRRDTEAFF
>.|TRBJ2-5|TRBD2|TRBV28
TGTGCCAGCCCACCCCCGGGACTAGCGGAAGAGACCCAGTACTTC
CASPPPGLAEETQYF
>few|TRBJ1-1|.|TRBV6-5
TGTGCCAGCAGTTACTCGACCGAAACAAACACTGAAGCTTTCTTT
CASSYSTETNTEAFF
>many|TRBJ2-7|.|TRBV6-5
TGTGCCAGCAGTTACAGTTATACGGACAGCTACGAGCAGTACTTC
CASSYSYTDSYEQYF
>.|TRBJ2-7|TRBD2|TRBV27
TGTGCCAGCAGGGTAGCGGGAGTAGGTGAGCAGTACTTC
CASRVAGVGEQYF
>.|TRBJ1-2|TRBD1|TRBV7-7
TGTGCTAGCAGCTTAGTGGCGGGACAGGGGGAGAAATTAAATGGCTACACCTTC
CASSLVAGQGEKLNGYTF
>.|TRBJ2-7|TRBD1|TRBV7-7
TGTGCTAGCAGCAGACAGGGTGGCTACGAGCAGTACTTC
CASSRQGGYEQYF
>.|TRBJ2-4|.|TRBV7-2
TGTGCCAGCAGCTTAGAAGCTCGCAAAAACATTCAGTACTTC
CASSLEARKNIQYF
>few|TRBJ2-5|TRBD2|TRBV29-1
TGCAGCGTTGAAGACTCCGGGGGGTCGGAGACCCAGTACTTC
CSVEDSGGSETQYF
>few|TRBJ2-7|.|TRBV7-9
TGTGCCAGCAGCTTAGTGGGGGGCAGTGTCCACGAGCAGTACTTC
CASSLVGGSVHEQYF
>few|TRBJ2-5|TRBD2|TRBV12-3/TRBV12-4
TGTGCCAGCAGTTTAGGTCTAGCGGGAGGGCTAGGGGAGACCCAGTACTTC
CASSLGLAGGLGETQYF
>few|TRBJ2-2|TRBD1|TRBV5-1
TGCGCCAGCAGCCCTATGCCGGGACAGGGGAGGATGGCCGGGGAGCTGTTTTTT
CASSPMPGQGRMAGELFF
>.|TRBJ2-7|TRBD2|TRBV10-2
TGCGCCAGCAGTGGCCGGGACTATGACTACGAGCAGTACTTC
CASSGRDYDYEQYF
>few|TRBJ2-3|.|TRBV7-2
TGTGCCAGCAGCGCCCGGACTGGGTTTACGCAGTATTTT
CASSARTGFTQYF
>few|TRBJ1-5|TRBD1|TRBV12-3/TRBV12-4
TGTGCCAGCAGTTTAGAAAGGGGGCTAGAACAGCCCCAGCATTTT
CASSLERGLEQPQHF